This T cell receptor beta chain was sequenced in a study of shared clonotypes between healthy human individuals (dated by TCRdb to the early 2020s). For context, the study as a whole: Three men and two women, aged 18 to 49 years, made up the cohort. Per donor, leukapheresis produced somewhere between about 0.94 and 9 billion PBMCs. To increase sequencing depth and limit assay-specific biases, TCR repertoire library preparation and sequencing were carried out by different laboratories using diverse techniques. The study deeply sequenced blood TCR repertoires of about 5 healthy adults to estimate repertoire size and the extent of clonotype sharing between individuals. Per donor, three plates each were used for CD4 naive and CD4 memory, two for CD8 naive, and one for CD8 memory. Beyond this particular receptor, the publication reports: Larger estimated clonotype richness was generally found for naive subsets than for memory subsets. The small number of donors limited the genetic and exposure-history diversity represented. Only blood was sampled, and tissue TCR repertoires likely differ from those in blood. Rarefaction of sorted-subset datasets indicated incomplete sequencing despite the large sequencing depth. Roughly 5% of naive CD4, 3.5% of naive CD8, approximately 2% of memory CD4, and 0.4% of memory CD8 clonotypes were shared across a few donors. Compared with non-shared clonotypes, clonotypes shared by all four sorted-subset donors had higher generation probabilities. Pairwise subsampling indicated that sequencing depth was expected to affect the degree of clonotype sharing among donors.

TCR CDR3 regions were amplified from genomic DNA by multiplex PCR using the deep immunoSEQ assay. Extracted genomic DNA from each cell subset was spread evenly across all wells of several immunoSEQ 96-well plates, with each plate serving as a replicate. For sorted subsets, each replicate PCR was loaded with 200 ng genomic DNA, equivalent to 32,000 or so T cell genomes. Purified libraries were measured with a Qubit 3.0 fluorometer, size-checked on a Bioanalyzer 2100, and measured again with the KAPA Library Quantification kit. Every immunoSEQ 96-well plate was sequenced on a dedicated single-read 150-cycle Illumina NextSeq 550 flow cell. The original methods were these. The immunoSEQ output contained only junctional sequences without quality scores, so filtering could not match that applied to full-length reads. To assign V/J genes and CDR3, sequences were annotated against IMGT germline references using PyIR, a Python wrapper for IgBLAST v1.9. Any read was removed if the V/J assignment was weak (E-value above 1e-6), the CDR3 was missing, or the read contained stop codons, out-of-frame junctions, or ambiguous translated residues. V3J clonotypes were defined as sequences sharing the same inferred V gene, J gene, and CDR3 amino acid sequence. Percentage overlap between repertoires was calculated by dividing the number of shared unique clonotypes by the size of the smaller repertoire. Three approaches were used to assess repertoire richness: RTK rarefaction, the Chao1 estimator, and Recon v2.1 estimates of unobserved clonotypes. OLGA was used to compute generation probabilities for all TCRbeta clonotypes that the gDNA method yielded from a few donors. In TCRdb, the immuneACCESS table is reduced to in-frame sequences with V and J assigned. These tables do not hold every clone; where another copy was compared, an unresolved V gene accounts for under half, and the others remain unexplained. The DNA was the basis for D and trimming; V, J and clone size are from that table. This sample gives approximately 1.9 million clones in total; roughly 95% of them show up just once. Over 1.5% of the sample comes from the top ten.

About this clone: Its recognized antigen is unknown. Per-base quality was not reported, and no clone a single base away is much larger than it.

CD8 naive samples consisted of CD45RO-negative cells that were positively selected for CCR7, yielding a CD45RA+CCR7+ population without TemRA cells. The donors were healthy, HIV-negative adults with no recently reported acute infections or vaccinations. Every donor was a Caucasian adult living in Nashville, Tennessee, USA. Blood was collected by leukapheresis, and PBMCs were isolated by Ficoll-Histopaque density gradient centrifugation and then cryopreserved in liquid nitrogen vapor phase. Analytical flow cytometry was used to check the purity and quantity of each magnetically sorted T cell population. Genomic DNA was isolated from each sorted fraction and quantified by UV absorbance on a Nanodrop 2000c. The sample consisted of naive CD8+ T cells from PBMCs. The cell subset or site label of this sample denotes: CD45RA+CCR7+. This TCR derives from a man between 18 and 29 years old in good health. Some clones in this sample may be carry-over from other donors' samples.

CDR3 reads: CASSFGRGLMNTEAFF. The DNA sequence reads TGTGCCAGCAGCTTTGGGAGAGGTCTGATGAACACTGAAGCTTTCTTT. Recombination connected TRBV7-6 to TRBJ1-1; the D gene cannot be resolved reliably. From its cysteine to its phenylalanine, the CDR3 spans 16 amino acids. The read is trimmed to its CDR3 DNA, 48 bases read in frame from base 1. V loses 3 bases of germline sequence and J loses 0 bases, and the interval between the two ends is 14 bases. From a lookup of the germline V gene, CDR1 and CDR2 are SGHVS and FNYEAQ.